One sample yielded the 15 T cell receptor beta chains listed below, sequenced in a study of long-term antiretroviral therapy in people with HIV. Survey level was the resolution at which the v3.0 immunoSEQ assay ran. Assay used: immunoSEQ multiplex PCR; TCRdb lists only in-frame clones, some missing. The sample lists roughly 17,000 clones, 85% occurring once. The starting material was unsorted PBMCs, obtained 0.5 years after starting antiretroviral therapy. These receptors came from a woman in her thirties or forties with HIV.

This clone turned up a few times. The J gene is TRBJ1-5, the V gene TRBV27; TRBD1 agrees at 8 bases. Germline loops: CDR1 MNHEY, CDR2 SMNVEV (reference sequence). The junction had 6 bases not matched to a gene; V was cut back by 6 bases and J by 5 bases. The CDR3 has 14 amino acids. The CDR3 bases are TGTGCCAGCAGACTACAGGGGGGCCATCAGCCCCAGCATTTT. This sequence encodes CASRLQGGHQPQHF.

The chain employs TRBV19 and TRBJ2-5; D not resolved. The ends were cut back, 5 bases at V and 5 bases at J, with 15 bases in the middle. The CDR3 length is 14 residues. CDR1 LNHDA and CDR2 SQIVND come from the germline V gene (reference sequence). The CDR3, as DNA: TGTGCCAGTAGTTACGGGCTCGGCCCGGAGACCCAGTACTTC. It is translated as CASSYGLGPETQYF.

The chain joins TRBV19 to TRBJ2-1, with D hard to call. This CDR3 region has 14 residues. Trimming removed 0 bases at V and 0 bases at J, with 3 bases between. Germline V gene data show CDR1 as LNHDA and CDR2 as SQIVND (reference sequence). In nucleotides, the CDR3 is TGTGCCAGTAGTATAGAACCCTCCTACAATGAGCAGTTCTTC. As protein: CASSIEPSYNEQFF.

This rearrangement joins TRBV18 to TRBJ2-5, with 8 bases that match TRBD1. Trimming at V came to 6 bases and at J to 5 bases, leaving 11 bases not matched to a gene. The CDR3 contains 15 residues. Germline V gives CDR1 KGHSH, CDR2 LQKENI. CDR3 bases: TGTGCCAGCTCGCGTTTTGACAGGGGAACGGAGACCCAGTACTTC. Protein product: CASSRFDRGTETQYF.

This chain joins TRBV27 and TRBJ2-1; TRBD2 might be the D (6 bases). Germline-derived CDR1 and CDR2 are MNHEY and SMNVEV (reference sequence). CDR3 length: 14 residues. V dropped 2 bases and J dropped 6 bases, with 11 bases sitting between them. The CDR3 region is CASSLGGTVNEQFF. For the CDR3, the DNA is TGTGCCAGCAGTTTAGGGGGGACCGTCAATGAGCAGTTCTTC.

The chain is built from TRBV21-1 and TRBJ2-1; the tabulated D call, TRBD2, remains unverified against the DNA. TRBV21-1 is noted as a pseudogene. The CDR3 contains 17 residues. CDR3 sequence (DNA): TGTGCCAGCAGCAAAGGGAGCGGGAGCCGTACCTACAATGAGCAGTTCTTC. Translated: CASSKGSGSRTYNEQFF.

The genes are TRBV7-9 and TRBJ2-1; D is perhaps TRBD1 or TRBD2 (5 bases each). Trimming removed 6 bases at V and 4 bases at J, with 19 bases between. There are 16 residues in the CDR3. Germline CDR1 reads SEHNR; CDR2 reads FQNEAQ (reference sequence). CDR3 nucleotides: TGTGCCAGCAGTCCTCTGGGGGTAGACGCTTACAATGAGCAGTTCTTC. It translates to CASSPLGVDAYNEQFF. The full variable domain, in which reference TRBV7-9 and TRBJ2-1 provide the parts outside the CDR3, is DTGVSQNPRHKITKRGQNVTFRCDPISEHNRLYWYRQTLGQGPEFLTYFQNEAQLEKSRLLSDRFSAERPKGSFSTLEIQRTEQGDSAMYLCASSPLGVDAYNEQFFGPGTRLTVL.

The chain employs TRBV5-4 and TRBJ1-6, with TRBD1 as a possible D gene (5 bases). Germline-derived CDR1 and CDR2 are SGHNT and YYREEE (reference sequence). The length of the CDR3 is 14 residues. Trimming pared 0 bases from V and 7 bases from J, leaving 8 bases between. Here the CDR3 reads CASSLDKGNSPLHF. The CDR3 DNA is TGTGCCAGCAGCTTGGACAAGGGGAATTCACCCCTCCACTTT. The complete variable domain, with remaining parts taken from reference TRBV5-4 and TRBJ1-6, reads ETGVTQSPTHLIKTRGQQVTLRCSSQSGHNTVSWYQQALGQGPQFIFQYYREEENGRGNFPPRFSGLQFPNYSSELNVNALELDDSALYLCASSLDKGNSPLHFGNGTRLTVT.

The J gene is TRBJ2-1, the V gene TRBV19; D ambiguous. Germline lookup yields CDR1 LNHDA and CDR2 SQIVND (reference sequence). The CDR3 has 13 residues. Trimming took 5 bases from V and 0 from J, leaving 5 bases between them. The CDR3 DNA follows: TGTGCCAGTAGTCCCGGCTCCTACAATGAGCAGTTCTTC. Its translation is CASSPGSYNEQFF. Complete variable domain (other parts from reference TRBV19 and TRBJ2-1): DGGITQSPKYLFRKEGQNVTLSCEQNLNHDAMYWYRQDPGQGLRLIYYSQIVNDFQKGDIAEGYSVSREKKESFPLTVTSAQKNPTAFYLCASSPGSYNEQFFGPGTRLTVL.

This clone has only one observation. The chain links TRBV15 to TRBJ1-4; 9 bases are a match to TRBD1. The V and J ends lost 3 bases and 8 bases, in that order; junction bases with no gene match: 13. Germline V gene sequence: CDR1 LNHNV, CDR2 YYDKDF (reference sequence). This CDR3 region has 17 residues. The CDR3, as DNA: TGTGCCACCAGCAGGAACCTTCGGGGACAGGGACCCGAAAAACTGTTTTTT. Its protein is CATSRNLRGQGPEKLFF.

The rearrangement joins TRBV7-6 to TRBJ2-1; possibly TRBD2 for D (6 bases). Germline V gene data show CDR1 as SGHVS and CDR2 as FNYEAQ. This CDR3 region has 15 residues. V lost 1 base and J lost 3, with 10 bases in between. CDR3 in DNA: TGTGCCAGCAGCTTAGACGCGGACTACTACAATGAGCAGTTCTTC. Its protein product is CASSLDADYYNEQFF.

This chain connects TRBV14 to TRBJ2-1; 11 bases agree with TRBD1. CDR3 length equals 19 residues. Germline CDR1 SGHDN, CDR2 FVKESK. With V trimmed by 8 bases and J by 5 bases, 20 bases remained unmatched. CDR3 bases: TGTGCCAGCGGACCGGACAGGGGGCAGGTAGTGACCTTTAACAATGAGCAGTTCTTC. It encodes CASGPDRGQVVTFNNEQFF. Looking up the rest from reference TRBV14 and TRBJ2-1 gives the full variable domain: EAGVTQFPSHSVIEKGQTVTLRCDPISGHDNLYWYRRVMGKEIKFLLHFVKESKQDESGMPNNRFLAERTGGTYSTLKVQPAELEDSGVYFCASGPDRGQVVTFNNEQFFGPGTRLTVL.

The CDR3 DNA follows: TGTGCTAGTGGTTTGTCCCCCTACGAGCAGTACTTC. This sequence encodes CASGLSPYEQYF. The genes are TRBV12-5 and TRBJ2-7; D call uncertain. From germline, CDR1 is LGHNT and CDR2 FRNRAP. V was cut by 2 bases and J by 2 bases, with 4 bases left in between. The CDR3 extends over 12 amino acids.

The chain has TRBV5-6 and TRBJ2-5; D ambiguous. The germline CDR1 and CDR2 sequences are SGHDT and YYEEEE. The CDR3 is 14 amino acids. With 4 bases removed from V and 1 base from J, the gap between germline ends came to 11 bases. CDR3 sequence reads: CASSPLESQETQYF. CDR3 DNA sequence: TGTGCCAGCAGCCCCCTAGAGTCCCAAGAGACCCAGTACTTC.

The chain recombines TRBV20-1 with TRBJ2-7; 7 bases are a match to TRBD2. The J segment lost 12 bases and the V segment lost 6 bases, leaving 11 bases of the junction unmatched. This CDR3 region has 11 residues. Germline V gene sequence: CDR1 DFQATT, CDR2 SNEGSKA (reference sequence). DNA of the CDR3: TGCAGTGCCACCCTACGGGGGGACCGGTACTTC. Protein sequence: CSATLRGDRYF.